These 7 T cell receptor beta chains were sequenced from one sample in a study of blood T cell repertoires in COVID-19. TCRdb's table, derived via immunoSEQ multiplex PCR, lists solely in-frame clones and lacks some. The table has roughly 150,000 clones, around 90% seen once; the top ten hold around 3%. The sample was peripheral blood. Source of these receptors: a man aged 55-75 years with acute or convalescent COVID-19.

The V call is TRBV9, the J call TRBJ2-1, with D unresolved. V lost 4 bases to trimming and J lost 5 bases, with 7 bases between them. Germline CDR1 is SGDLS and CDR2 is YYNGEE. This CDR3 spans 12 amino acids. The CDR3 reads CASSYINNEQFF. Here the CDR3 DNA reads TGTGCCAGCAGCTATATTAACAATGAGCAGTTCTTC.

Written as DNA, the CDR3 is TGTGCCAGCAGTTTATCTCGAACAGGGATCTCTGGAAACACCATATATTTT. Its translation: CASSLSRTGISGNTIYF. This sequence joins TRBV27 and TRBJ1-3; D is possibly TRBD1 (6 bases). Germline V lookup: CDR1 MNHEY, CDR2 SMNVEV (reference sequence). This CDR3 has 17 residues. V lost 0 bases and J lost 0, with 12 bases in between.

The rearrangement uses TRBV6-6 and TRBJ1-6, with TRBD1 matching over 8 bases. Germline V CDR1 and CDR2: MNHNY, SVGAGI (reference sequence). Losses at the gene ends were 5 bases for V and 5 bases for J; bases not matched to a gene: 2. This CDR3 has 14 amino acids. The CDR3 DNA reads TGTGCCAGCAGTCGGACAGGGAATAATTCACCCCTCCACTTT. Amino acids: CASSRTGNNSPLHF.

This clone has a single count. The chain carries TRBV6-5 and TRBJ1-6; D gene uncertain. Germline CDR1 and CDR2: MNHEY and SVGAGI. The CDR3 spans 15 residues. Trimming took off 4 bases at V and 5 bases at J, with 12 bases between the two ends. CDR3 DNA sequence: TGTGCCAGCAGTTCCTTGGACGGGAATAATTCACCCCTCCACTTT. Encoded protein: CASSSLDGNNSPLHF.

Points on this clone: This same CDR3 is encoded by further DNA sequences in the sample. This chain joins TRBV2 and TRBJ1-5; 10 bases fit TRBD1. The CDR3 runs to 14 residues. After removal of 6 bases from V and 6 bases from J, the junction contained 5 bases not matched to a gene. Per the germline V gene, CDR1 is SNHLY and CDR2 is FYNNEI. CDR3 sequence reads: CASRRDRGGQPQHF. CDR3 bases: TGTGCCAGCAGAAGGGACAGGGGAGGTCAGCCCCAGCATTTT.

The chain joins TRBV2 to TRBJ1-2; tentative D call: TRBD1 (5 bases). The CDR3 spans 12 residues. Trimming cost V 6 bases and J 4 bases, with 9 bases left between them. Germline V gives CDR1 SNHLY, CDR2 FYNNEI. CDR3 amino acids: CASRRGGYGYTF. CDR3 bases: TGTGCCAGCAGAAGGGGAGGCTATGGCTACACCTTC.

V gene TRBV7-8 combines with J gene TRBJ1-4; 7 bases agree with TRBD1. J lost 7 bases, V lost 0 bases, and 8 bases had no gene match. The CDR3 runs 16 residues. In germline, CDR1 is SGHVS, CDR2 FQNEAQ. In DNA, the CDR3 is TGTGCCAGCAGCTTAGCGGATGGCAGGGACAGTGAAAAACTGTTTTTT. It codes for CASSLADGRDSEKLFF.